This T cell receptor beta chain was recovered during a study of blood T cells in healthy people across ages. A J-beta primer mix and a sample-barcoded 5' primer were used in a second PCR of about 7 to 11 cycles. TCRdb recomputed calls from the 5' RACE reads with MiXCR, one row per CDR3 protein. This sample has 1 million to 1.2 million distinct CDR3 sequences, with under 40% found just once. Each sample yielded at least 5.5 micrograms of PBMC total RNA. Concerning this clonotype itself: No antigen is known for it.

Whole-study findings and limits: In long-lived donors, naive CD4+ cell counts and diversity exceeded those of aged donors.

J gave up 1 base and V 8 bases, and 9 bases lay outside the gene matches. This CDR3 is 15 amino acids long. The V and J genes are TRBV12-3 or TRBV12-4 and TRBJ1-2; 8 positions agree with TRBD1. The receptor was isolated from a man aged 18 to 29 in good health. The sequenced sample consisted of blood. The CDR3 DNA sequence: TGTGCCAGCTGCCCCGACAGGGGCATTAACTATGGCTACACCTTC. Its protein product is CASCPDRGINYGYTF.